This TCR beta chain was recorded in a study of blood T cell repertoires in COVID-19. Whole-study context: Both acute and convalescent COVID-19 samples were obtained from the United States, Italy and Spain.

Germline V gene data show CDR1 as WSHSY and CDR2 as SAAADI. The CDR3 is 15 amino acids. J gave up 1 base and V 2 bases, and 4 bases lay outside the gene matches. Libraries were prepared by immunoSEQ multiplex PCR; TCRdb keeps only in-frame clonotypes and omits some of them. This table has some 260,000 clones, roughly 77% appearing once. This sequence was found in a woman of 80 years or more with acute or convalescent COVID-19. Specimen: peripheral blood. The chain employs TRBV10-2 and TRBJ2-7, with 8 positions matching TRBD1. CDR3 sequence (DNA): TGCGCCAGCAGTGAGAACAGGGGGAAATCCTACGAGCAGTACTTC. Translating it yields CASSENRGKSYEQYF.